These 15 T cell receptor beta chains originate from one sample sequenced in a study of shared clonotypes between healthy human individuals. Sequenced by immunoSEQ multiplex PCR; TCRdb stores in-frame clones only, minus some. The sample has over a million clones, approximately 98.5% seen once; the top ten hold roughly 0.36%. Source material: naive CD4+ T cells sorted from blood. Documented subset: CD45RA+ positively selected. The receptors here all came from a man aged 25-45 years in good health.

As concerns this clone: This specimen includes other DNA sequences encoding the same CDR3. The gene calls are TRBV7-2 and TRBJ2-1; 7 bases are a match to TRBD2. This CDR3 is 14 amino acids long. V lost 5 bases and J lost 0; bases outside the gene matches: 1. Germline CDR1 and CDR2: SGHTA and FQGNSA. CDR3 sequence (DNA): TGTGCCAGCAGCCCGGGGGGCTCCTACAATGAGCAGTTCTTC. Translation gives CASSPGGSYNEQFF.

The rearrangement joins TRBV10-3 to TRBJ2-1; 11 bases fit TRBD2. CDR3 length: 17 amino acids. With 1 base clipped from V and 6 bases from J, the junction kept 8 bases outside the gene matches. Germline V gives CDR1 ENHRY, CDR2 SYGVKD. The CDR3 DNA reads TGTGCCATCAGTGAGTTCCCCCCCGGGACTAGCGGCAATGAGCAGTTCTTC. Residues: CAISEFPPGTSGNEQFF.

The chain couples TRBV9 to TRBJ2-3, with D unresolved. Germline CDR1 and CDR2: SGDLS and YYNGEE. The CDR3 extends over 14 amino acids. V lost 0 bases, J lost 4 bases, and 9 bases lay in between. For the CDR3, the DNA is TGTGCCAGCAGCGTAGATCTCGCCGCAGATACGCAGTATTTT. Its protein is CASSVDLAADTQYF.

The rearrangement uses TRBV10-3 and TRBJ2-5; D remains unclear. The V end was cut by 2 bases, the J end by 1 base, with 2 bases between. Germline CDR1 ENHRY, CDR2 SYGVKD. CDR3 length: 12 residues. The CDR3 DNA reads as TGTGCCATCAGTGAGCCCCAAGAGACCCAGTACTTC. Its translation: CAISEPQETQYF.

A remark on this clone: At one of its ends the junction is not consistent with the germline gene, which may arise from a read error. The chain employs TRBV7-7 and TRBJ2-7; TRBD2 agrees at 13 bases. The CDR3 has 15 residues. Germline-derived CDR1 and CDR2 are SSHAT and FNYEAQ (reference sequence). The CDR3: CASSDGLAGVYEQYF. The CDR3 region has the DNA TGTGCTAGCAGCGATGGACTAGCGGGGGTCTACGAGCAGTACTTC. The entire variable domain, with the rest obtained from reference TRBV7-7 and TRBJ2-7, is as follows: GAGVSQSPRYKVTKRGQDVTLRCDPISSHATLYWYQQALGQGPEFLTYFNYEAQPDKSGLPSDRFSAERPEGSISTLTIQRTEQRDSAMYRCASSDGLAGVYEQYFGPGTRLTVT.

The CDR3, as DNA: TGTGCCAGCAGTTCTTACAGGGAATACACCTTC. Its translation: CASSSYREYTF. The chain carries TRBV28 and TRBJ1-2, with D possibly matching TRBD1 (6 bases). V was clipped by 4 bases and J by 11 bases, with 11 bases between them. This CDR3 has 11 amino acids. Per germline, CDR1 MDHEN and CDR2 SYDVKM.

This sequence joins TRBV9 and TRBJ1-5; D is ambiguous. In germline, CDR1 is SGDLS, CDR2 YYNGEE. The V and J ends lost 4 bases and 4 bases respectively, with 12 bases between them. The CDR3 is made up of 14 amino acids. The CDR3 loop is CASSPTNGNQPQHF. The CDR3 DNA sequence: TGTGCCAGCAGCCCTACTAATGGAAATCAGCCCCAGCATTTT. Looking up the rest from reference TRBV9 and TRBJ1-5 gives the full variable domain: DSGVTQTPKHLITATGQRVTLRCSPRSGDLSVYWYQQSLDQGLQFLIQYYNGEERAKGNILERFSAQQFPDLHSELNLSSLELGDSALYFCASSPTNGNQPQHFGDGTRLSIL.

This chain joins TRBV5-1 and TRBJ2-2, with D perhaps TRBD2 (6 bases). From germline, CDR1 is SGHRS and CDR2 YFSETQ. Trimming removed 7 bases from V and 1 base from J, with 14 bases in between. The CDR3 has 15 residues. The DNA of the CDR3 is TGCGCCAGCGGGACCGGGACTGAGAACACCGGGGAGCTGTTTTTT. Translation gives CASGTGTENTGELFF.

The gene calls are TRBV21-1 and TRBJ2-1; TRBD1, the table's D call, was not compared with the DNA. TRBV21-1 is a pseudogene. CDR3 length: 20 amino acids. This chain's CDR3 is CASSKLGDRGRQGSYNEQFF. Written as DNA, the CDR3 is TGTGCCAGCAGCAAACTTGGGGACAGGGGGCGTCAAGGGTCCTACAATGAGCAGTTCTTC.

The chain couples TRBV19 to TRBJ2-5; TRBD1 or TRBD2 may be the D gene (7 bases each). Germline V gives CDR1 LNHDA, CDR2 SQIVND (reference sequence). The CDR3 is made up of 16 amino acids. With 3 bases removed from V and 3 bases from J, the gap between germline ends came to 17 bases. CDR3 protein: CASSMGGTAVKETQYF. CDR3 nucleotide sequence: TGTGCCAGTAGTATGGGGGGGACAGCAGTTAAAGAGACCCAGTACTTC.

The chain is built from TRBV7-9 and TRBJ2-7; 7 bases fit TRBD1. Germline CDR1 reads SEHNR; CDR2 reads FQNEAQ (reference sequence). Trimming took 1 base from V and 2 from J; bases not matched to a gene: 8. CDR3 length equals 16 residues. CDR3: CASSLGSPGQTYEQYF. The DNA for the CDR3 is TGTGCCAGCAGCTTAGGAAGTCCGGGACAGACCTACGAGCAGTACTTC.

This clone showed up just once. V gene TRBV7-9 combines with J gene TRBJ1-1, with TRBD1 as a possible D gene (5 bases). The CDR3 is 13 amino acids. Trimming shortened V by 4 bases and J by 11 bases, and 17 bases separated the two germline ends. Germline V gene data show CDR1 as SEHNR and CDR2 as FQNEAQ (reference sequence). This chain's CDR3 is CASSWGGAPGAFF. The CDR3 DNA reads as TGTGCCAGCAGCTGGGGAGGGGCTCCCGGGGCTTTCTTT.

V is TRBV19 and J is TRBJ1-5, with no clear D. CDR3 length equals 13 residues. Germline CDR1 reads LNHDA; CDR2 reads SQIVND (reference sequence). Deletions cut 7 bases from V and 1 base from J, with 8 bases between. The CDR3 region has the DNA TGTGCCAGTAAATCAGTAAGCAATCAGCCCCAGCATTTT. As protein: CASKSVSNQPQHF. The complete variable domain, with remaining parts taken from reference TRBV19 and TRBJ1-5, reads DGGITQSPKYLFRKEGQNVTLSCEQNLNHDAMYWYRQDPGQGLRLIYYSQIVNDFQKGDIAEGYSVSREKKESFPLTVTSAQKNPTAFYLCASKSVSNQPQHFGDGTRLSIL.

The CDR3 sequence is CASSVVPDQPQHF. In nucleotides, the CDR3 is TGTGCCAGCAGCGTAGTCCCGGATCAGCCCCAGCATTTT. The genes are TRBV9 and TRBJ1-5, with D hard to call. The CDR3 sequence is 13 residues long. V shed 0 bases and J shed 5 bases, with 6 bases lying between them. Germline CDR1 and CDR2: SGDLS and YYNGEE.

The chain carries TRBV2 and TRBJ2-2, with 9 bases aligning to TRBD1. CDR1 and CDR2 from the germline V gene are SNHLY and FYNNEI. The CDR3 loop spans 17 amino acids. V gave up 7 bases and J gave up 5 bases; unmatched junction bases: 14. The DNA for the CDR3 is TGTGCCAGCACGTGGGTCAAGACAGGGGGTTGGACCGGGGAGCTGTTTTTT. Translating it yields CASTWVKTGGWTGELFF.